A single sample gave rise to the 16 T cell receptor beta chains below, sequenced in a study of monozygotic twins with inflammatory bowel disease. TCRdb reprocessed the 5' RACE reads, with one entry per CDR3 protein and no DNA. This table lists 170,000 or so distinct CDR3 sequences. The sequencing sample was made of blood. The receptors shown here come from a human donor with ulcerative colitis or Crohn's disease, or a healthy co-twin of an affected twin (not recorded which).

The chain is built from TRBV12-3 or TRBV12-4 and TRBJ2-7; without DNA, the TCRdb call of TRBD1 cannot be checked. This CDR3 region has 14 residues. CDR3 region: CASSRTGSRYEQYF.

The rearrangement links TRBV4-3 to TRBJ2-1; the D gene TCRdb calls, TRBD2, cannot be checked with no DNA. Germline loops: CDR1 LGHNA, CDR2 YSLEER. The CDR3 covers 17 residues. Here the CDR3 reads CASSQEFTGTSGNEQFF.

The CDR3 reads CASSRIQSTDGYTF. The rearrangement links TRBV18 to TRBJ1-2. The CDR3 is 14 residues long. CDR1 is KGHSH, CDR2 LQKENI, per germline.

The chain employs TRBV5-5 and TRBJ2-1. CDR3 size: 15 residues. CDR1 is SGHKS and CDR2 is YYEKEE in the germline V gene (reference sequence). The CDR3 loop is CASSYGNLAYNEQFF.

The V and J genes are TRBV4-1 and TRBJ2-1; lacking DNA, the TRBD2 call made by TCRdb goes unchecked. This CDR3 spans 16 amino acids. Looked up from germline, CDR1 is MGHRA and CDR2 is YSYEKL. The CDR3: CASSQEGEGLYNEQFF.

This chain uses TRBV12-3 or TRBV12-4 with TRBJ1-2; the D call of TRBD1 rests on TCRdb alone, since no DNA is present to check it. The CDR3 covers 13 residues. CDR3 region: CASSLPQGYGYTF.

The V call is TRBV7-2, the J call TRBJ1-2; TCRdb designates TRBD1, a call that cannot be tested without DNA. The length of the CDR3 is 15 residues. Looked up from germline, CDR1 is SGHTA and CDR2 is FQGNSA. The CDR3: CASSPWGRDFYGYTF.

The chain combines TRBV20-1 with TRBJ2-1. Germline V gives CDR1 DFQATT, CDR2 SNEGSKA (reference sequence). The CDR3 contains 12 residues. The CDR3 loop is CSVPDFYNEQFF.

The chain is built from TRBV20-1 and TRBJ2-3; the D call of TRBD2 rests on TCRdb alone, since no DNA is present to check it. Germline V gene lookup returns CDR1 DFQATT and CDR2 SNEGSKA (reference sequence). This CDR3 region has 14 residues. This chain's CDR3 is CSARSWEGPDTQYF.

The chain uses TRBV20-1 and TRBJ2-3; TCRdb designates TRBD2, a call that cannot be tested without DNA. The CDR3 is made up of 15 amino acids. The V gene's germline CDR1 is DFQATT and CDR2 SNEGSKA (reference sequence). CDR3 sequence reads: CSASATSGSTDTQYF.

This chain uses TRBV4-3 with TRBJ2-4; TCRdb lists TRBD2, though no DNA is available to test this call. There are 15 residues in the CDR3. Looked up from germline, CDR1 is LGHNA and CDR2 is YSLEER. CDR3: CASSPGLLAKNIQYF.

The chain recombines TRBV4-2 with TRBJ2-7. Germline V gene data show CDR1 as LGHNA and CDR2 as YNFKEQ. The CDR3 extends over 14 amino acids. CDR3 residues: CASSQTGAEYEQYF.

The chain links TRBV9 to TRBJ1-1; lacking DNA, the TRBD1 call made by TCRdb goes unchecked. Germline-derived CDR1 and CDR2 are SGDLS and YYNGEE. The CDR3 consists of 16 residues. CDR3 amino acids: CASSGRAGQSNTEAFF.

The rearrangement joins TRBV19 to TRBJ2-7; TCRdb's D call of TRBD1 is untestable without DNA. Germline V CDR1 and CDR2: LNHDA, SQIVND (reference sequence). The CDR3 length is 13 residues. The CDR3 is CASSARVGNEQYF.

The V call is TRBV6-5, the J call TRBJ1-2; TCRdb returns TRBD1, unconfirmable since there is no DNA. CDR3 length: 16 residues. Germline CDR1 reads MNHEY; CDR2 reads SVGAGI. This CDR3 reads CASSYSSGTGGNGYTF.

The rearrangement uses TRBV5-1 and TRBJ2-1; the TRBD2 assignment by TCRdb is unverifiable without DNA. The length of the CDR3 is 12 residues. Germline lookup yields CDR1 SGHRS and CDR2 YFSETQ. The CDR3: CASSTGGRYSIF.